The following is a TCR beta chain sequence with its context. Repertoires were generated with immunoSEQ multiplex PCR, while TCRdb's copy carries only in-frame clones and drops some. The sample records 240,000 or so clones, about 90% being singletons. The data were obtained in a study of blood T cell repertoires in COVID-19. The CDR3 is made up of 12 amino acids. Trimming pared 4 bases from V and 8 bases from J, leaving 8 bases between. In germline, CDR1 is LNHDA, CDR2 SQIVND (reference sequence). Sequences were obtained from peripheral blood. The rearrangement links TRBV19 to TRBJ1-4; the D is unclear. The TCR originated in a young woman who had recovered from COVID-19. The CDR3 sequence: CASSRWEEKLFF. The CDR3 DNA follows: TGTGCCAGTAGTAGGTGGGAGGAAAAACTGTTTTTT.